These 27 T cell receptor beta chains originate from one sample sequenced in a study of T cell responses to AZD1222 COVID-19 vaccine. Libraries were prepared by immunoSEQ multiplex PCR; TCRdb keeps only in-frame clonotypes and omits some of them. Among about 120,000 clones listed, approximately 91% were seen once. Here the sequenced sample was peripheral blood, taken on day 0 of AZD1222 vaccination. The receptors come from an adult in good health.

This clone has a single count. The rearrangement links TRBV7-6 to TRBJ1-6; D ambiguous. V lost 4 bases to trimming and J lost 10 bases, with 11 bases between them. Germline values: CDR1 SGHVS, CDR2 FNYEAQ. This CDR3 is 13 amino acids long. The CDR3 region is CASSSNVDSPLHF. Written as DNA, the CDR3 is TGTGCCAGCAGCTCCAACGTCGACTCACCCCTCCACTTT.

The chain carries TRBV9 and TRBJ1-1; D ambiguous. Trimming removed 0 bases from V and 1 base from J, with 10 bases in between. CDR3 length: 15 amino acids. Germline loops: CDR1 SGDLS, CDR2 YYNGEE. The CDR3 nucleotides read TGTGCCAGCAGCGTAGGAGCGGCGTGGAACACTGAAGCTTTCTTT. Protein product: CASSVGAAWNTEAFF.

This chain joins TRBV6-5 and TRBJ1-1, with 8 bases matching TRBD1. The trim removed 7 bases at V and 13 bases at J, leaving 14 bases unmatched. The V gene's germline CDR1 is MNHEY and CDR2 SVGAGI. This CDR3 is 13 amino acids long. The CDR3: CASTSRRTGLCFF. CDR3 nucleotide sequence: TGTGCCAGCACTTCTCGGAGGACAGGGCTTTGTTTCTTT.

This clone is a singleton in its sample. The V call is TRBV29-1, the J call TRBJ1-1; D not resolved. CDR1 is SQVTM, CDR2 ANQGSEA, per germline. The CDR3 is 15 amino acids. The germline V and J ends were trimmed by 2 bases and 0 bases, with 13 bases remaining between them. CDR3 in amino acids: CSVEWGGRVNTEAFF. DNA of the CDR3: TGCAGCGTTGAATGGGGAGGAAGGGTGAACACTGAAGCTTTCTTT. Together with reference TRBV29-1 and TRBJ1-1, the CDR3 gives the full variable domain: SAVISQKPSRDICQRGTSLTIQCQVDSQVTMMFWYRQQPGQSLTLIATANQGSEATYESGFVIDKFPISRPNLTFSTLTVSNMSPEDSSIYLCSVEWGGRVNTEAFFGQGTRLTVV.

V and J are TRBV3-1 (or the pseudogene TRBV3-2) and TRBJ1-4; 7 positions match TRBD1. Losses at the gene ends were 4 bases for V and 8 bases for J; bases not matched to a gene: 7. CDR3 length: 14 residues. CDR1 and CDR2 from the germline V gene are LGHDT and YNNKEL (reference sequence). The CDR3 nucleotides read TGTGCCAGCAGCCTCCGGGACAGAGGAGAAAAACTGTTTTTT. This sequence encodes CASSLRDRGEKLFF.

The V gene is TRBV27, the J gene TRBJ1-6; TRBD1 might be the D (5 bases). V was pared by 7 bases and J by 2 bases, with 12 bases between. Germline CDR1 MNHEY, CDR2 SMNVEV (reference sequence). This CDR3 spans 15 amino acids. DNA for the CDR3: TGTGCCAGCAAGTACGGGGGTCCCTATAATTCACCCCTCCACTTT. It is translated as CASKYGGPYNSPLHF.

The chain couples TRBV30 to TRBJ2-3, with a tentative D call TRBD2 (6 bases). Per germline, CDR1 GTSNPN and CDR2 SVGIG (reference sequence). The V end lost 0 bases, the J end lost 6 bases, and 16 bases lay between the germline ends. The CDR3 spans 15 residues. As DNA, the CDR3 is TGTGCCTGGAGTGTAAGCCGGGGGTTCGGGGATACGCAGTATTTT. Its translation is CAWSVSRGFGDTQYF.

This chain uses TRBV5-4 with TRBJ1-2; possibly TRBD1 for D (6 bases). The germline V gene has CDR1 SGHNT and CDR2 YYREEE (reference sequence). The CDR3 is 14 amino acids. Deletions cut 6 bases from V and 6 bases from J, with 18 bases between. CDR3 nucleotides: TGTGCCAGCACCGATCGGCGGGCAGGGGATGGCTACACCTTC. This gives the protein CASTDRRAGDGYTF.

This rearrangement joins TRBV7-9 to TRBJ1-1; D uncertain. Trimming pared 1 base from V and 4 bases from J, leaving 16 bases between. Germline loops: CDR1 SEHNR, CDR2 FQNEAQ (reference sequence). The length of the CDR3 is 16 residues. The CDR3 protein is CASSLVGQPRGTEAFF. The CDR3 region has the DNA TGTGCCAGCAGCTTAGTAGGGCAGCCCCGAGGCACTGAAGCTTTCTTT.

The chain recombines TRBV10-1 with TRBJ2-2; D remains unclear. The germline gives CDR1 WNHNN, CDR2 SYGVQD (reference sequence). The CDR3 extends over 15 amino acids. The ends were cut back, 6 bases at V and 1 base at J, with 12 bases in the middle. For the CDR3, the DNA is TGCGCCAGCAGAGCCGCGGCAGGGAACACCGGGGAGCTGTTTTTT. Translating it yields CASRAAAGNTGELFF.

The rearrangement uses TRBV5-1 and TRBJ2-3; D remains unclear. The CDR3 runs 14 residues. Trimming left V 0 bases short and J 4 bases short, with 9 bases between. CDR1 is SGHRS and CDR2 is YFSETQ in the germline V gene. The CDR3, as DNA: TGCGCCAGCAGCTTGGGCCATCGTGCAGATACGCAGTATTTT. Residues: CASSLGHRADTQYF.

The chain couples TRBV7-3 to TRBJ2-5; 8 bases fit TRBD1. Per germline, CDR1 SGHTA and CDR2 FQGTGA. V lost 5 bases to trimming and J lost 4 bases; unmatched junction nucleotides: 9. There are 15 residues in the CDR3. The DNA of the CDR3 is TGTGCCAGCAGCACACCGGACAGGGAGCGAGAGACCCAGTACTTC. Its protein is CASSTPDRERETQYF.

The chain recombines TRBV10-2 with TRBJ2-1; no reliable D call. This CDR3 region has 14 residues. V dropped 0 bases and J dropped 3 bases, with 6 bases sitting between them. Germline V gene lookup returns CDR1 WSHSY and CDR2 SAAADI. CDR3 DNA sequence: TGCGCCAGCAGTGAGTCAACAATCTACAATGAGCAGTTCTTC. It is translated as CASSESTIYNEQFF.

This CDR3 is CASSESRASGSNEQFF. DNA of the CDR3: TGCGCCAGCAGTGAGTCTAGGGCTAGCGGGAGTAATGAGCAGTTCTTC. This chain connects TRBV10-2 to TRBJ2-1; 10 nucleotides agree with TRBD2. CDR1 is WSHSY, CDR2 SAAADI, per germline. V gave up 0 bases and J gave up 7 bases; unmatched junction bases: 6. The CDR3 extends over 16 amino acids.

The chain has TRBV5-1 and TRBJ1-1, with D possibly matching TRBD1 (5 bases). V dropped 2 bases and J dropped 1 base, with 15 bases sitting between them. The germline gives CDR1 SGHRS, CDR2 YFSETQ. This CDR3 has 16 residues. The CDR3 is CASSLGLTGENTEAFF. The CDR3 DNA follows: TGCGCCAGCAGCTTAGGGTTGACGGGGGAGAACACTGAAGCTTTCTTT.

The chain links TRBV27 to TRBJ1-2; 8 bases are a match to TRBD1. Germline assignment: CDR1 MNHEY and CDR2 SMNVEV (reference sequence). After removal of 4 bases from V and 2 bases from J, the junction contained 6 bases not matched to a gene. This CDR3 region has 15 residues. CDR3 in amino acids: CASSSPGQGNYGYTF. The CDR3 coding sequence is TGTGCCAGCAGTTCCCCTGGACAGGGCAACTATGGCTACACCTTC.

This chain connects TRBV19 to TRBJ1-1, with D maybe TRBD1 (6 bases). The CDR3 runs to 14 residues. Germline V lookup: CDR1 LNHDA, CDR2 SQIVND (reference sequence). The germline V and J ends were trimmed by 5 bases and 0 bases, with 10 bases remaining between them. This CDR3 is CASSARQVNTEAFF. For the CDR3, the DNA is TGTGCCAGTAGTGCCCGACAGGTGAACACTGAAGCTTTCTTT.

This chain connects TRBV5-1 to TRBJ2-5; TRBD1 is a possible D gene (5 bases). The CDR3 spans 17 residues. The germline gives CDR1 SGHRS, CDR2 YFSETQ. The V and J ends lost 0 bases and 3 bases respectively, with 18 bases between them. The CDR3 sequence is CASSLDSSTGPKETQYF. DNA for the CDR3: TGCGCCAGCAGCTTGGACTCGTCCACAGGCCCTAAAGAGACCCAGTACTTC.

The sample holds a few counts of this clone. This sequence joins TRBV28 and TRBJ1-1; D is ambiguous. The CDR3 length is 13 residues. The V gene lost 3 bases and the J gene lost 1 base, with 6 bases spanning the gap. Germline V lookup: CDR1 MDHEN, CDR2 SYDVKM. For the CDR3, the DNA is TGTGCCAGCAGTTTGTTCGAGAACACTGAAGCTTTCTTT. Translation gives CASSLFENTEAFF.

The genes are TRBV15 and TRBJ1-6; a weak D match, TRBD1 (5 bases). Trimming pared 3 bases from V and 10 bases from J, leaving 13 bases between. Germline V gives CDR1 LNHNV, CDR2 YYDKDF (reference sequence). The CDR3 extends over 14 amino acids. The CDR3 loop is CATSSRASMSPLHF. CDR3 nucleotide sequence: TGTGCCACCAGCAGCAGGGCGAGTATGTCACCCCTCCACTTT.

The count of this clone is one. Here the CDR3 reads CSVDRRNTGELFF. The CDR3 DNA follows: TGCAGCGTTGACAGGCGGAACACCGGGGAGCTGTTTTTT. The V and J genes are TRBV29-1 and TRBJ2-2; D uncertain. Trimming shortened V by 3 bases and J by 1 base, and 6 bases separated the two germline ends. Germline CDR1 reads SQVTM; CDR2 reads ANQGSEA. The CDR3 is made up of 13 amino acids.

V gene TRBV2 combines with J gene TRBJ1-3; unclear D gene. Germline CDR1 reads SNHLY; CDR2 reads FYNNEI. The CDR3 has 15 amino acids. The V end lost 5 bases, the J end lost 2 bases, and 13 bases lay between the germline ends. The CDR3 here is CASSSGPRTGNTIYF. CDR3 DNA: TGTGCCAGCAGTTCCGGGCCTAGGACTGGAAACACCATATATTTT.

The CDR3 nucleotides are TGTGCCAGCAGTTACTCTCCTGTCGGGGCCCAAGAGACCCAGTACTTC. Residues: CASSYSPVGAQETQYF. V is TRBV6-2 or TRBV6-3 and J is TRBJ2-5; possibly TRBD1 or TRBD2 for D (5 bases each). The CDR3 is made up of 16 amino acids. With 0 bases removed from V and 1 base from J, the gap between germline ends came to 12 bases. Per germline, CDR1 MNHEY and CDR2 SVGEGT.

This chain connects TRBV5-1 to TRBJ1-1, with D unresolved. CDR1 is SGHRS, CDR2 YFSETQ, per germline. The CDR3 contains 13 residues. Trimming left V 5 bases short and J 11 bases short, with 19 bases between. The CDR3 nucleotides read TGCGCCAGCAGGGACCTCAGTTTCTCATGGGCTTTCTTT. Its translation is CASRDLSFSWAFF.

This sequence joins TRBV28 and TRBJ1-3; perhaps TRBD1 as D (6 bases). V lost 6 bases and J lost 5, with 17 bases in between. The CDR3 loop spans 15 amino acids. Per germline, CDR1 MDHEN and CDR2 SYDVKM. CDR3: CASSPEQGRRNTIYF. For the CDR3, the DNA is TGTGCCAGCAGCCCTGAACAGGGAAGGAGAAACACCATATATTTT. The variable domain in full, with the rest retrieved from reference TRBV28 and TRBJ1-3, is DVKVTQSSRYLVKRTGEKVFLECVQDMDHENMFWYRQDPGLGLRLIYFSYDVKMKEKGDIPEGYSVSREKKERFSLILESASTNQTSMYLCASSPEQGRRNTIYFGEGSWLTVV.

The rearrangement joins TRBV5-1 to TRBJ2-1; 9 bases map to TRBD2. There are 15 residues in the CDR3. Germline CDR1 reads SGHRS; CDR2 reads YFSETQ. V was clipped by 3 bases and J by 10 bases; unmatched bases: 11. The CDR3 here is CASSSMLAGDQEQFF. The CDR3 nucleotides are TGCGCCAGCAGCTCCATGTTAGCGGGAGATCAGGAGCAGTTCTTC.

The chain carries TRBV28 and TRBJ1-2; D not resolved. The CDR3 runs to 13 residues. V shed 3 bases and J shed 6 bases, with 11 bases lying between them. CDR1 and CDR2 (germline): MDHEN, SYDVKM. The CDR3 coding sequence is TGTGCCAGCAGTTTTTTAGTCTCCCATGGCTACACCTTC. Its protein is CASSFLVSHGYTF.